The clone carrying this T cell receptor beta chain came up many times. Its specificity is unknown. This record belongs to a study of tumor and adjacent non-tumor tissue in lung cancer. Whole-study context: Aged about 30 to 76 years, patients included 10 men and several women with stage I to III disease. General observations from the study: Tumor tissue had significantly higher TCR diversity than normal lung.

RNA was extracted from bulk tissue without any cell sorting. Distant lung tissue was collected more than 3 cm away from the tumor edge. The library came from three nested PCR rounds adapted from ARM-PCR protocols. From the multiplex PCR reads, TCRdb called clonotypes with MiXCR, one entry per CDR3 protein. The table has 35,000 to 55,000 distinct CDR3 sequences, over 55% seen once; the top ten hold 45%. Germline trimming cut 2 bases from V and 0 bases from J; bases unmatched to any gene: 11. The germline CDR1 and CDR2 sequences are MNHNY and SVGAGI (reference sequence). The CDR3 covers 18 residues. The genes are TRBV6-6 and TRBJ1-2; the match to TRBD1 covers 8 bases. The source material was distant non-tumor lung tissue. This clonotype was obtained from a middle-aged man with non-small cell lung cancer. This CDR3 reads CASSYGIPGQVTNYGYTF. In nucleotides, the CDR3 is TGTGCCAGCAGTTACGGAATCCCGGGACAGGTTACTAACTATGGCTACACCTTC.